These 26 T cell receptor beta chains share one sample of origin, sequenced in a study of spatial heterogeneity in lung cancer. TCRdb used MiXCR to reprocess the 5' RACE reads, holding one entry per CDR3 protein. The sample includes 5,000 to 6,500 distinct CDR3 sequences, roughly an eighth of them seen just once. Time point: sample taken at primary tumor resection. The sample was lung tissue, taken at surgery. Every receptor here comes from a human donor with early-stage non-small cell lung cancer.

This clonotype was picked up many times. This beta chain turned up in a library designed for alpha chains; as an off-target read, its abundance says little. The V and J genes are TRBV6-5 and TRBJ1-3; TRBD1 might be the D (5 bases). V lost 6 bases, J lost 2 bases, and 11 bases lay in between. This CDR3 is 14 amino acids long. Germline CDR1 is MNHEY and CDR2 is SVGAGI. For the CDR3, the DNA is TGTGCCAGCAGCTACGGGACCGCTGGAAACACCATATATTTT. It codes for CASSYGTAGNTIYF.

Notes on this clonotype: For a library built for alpha chains, this beta chain is a stray read; little rests on its size. The chain recombines TRBV6-2 or TRBV6-3 with TRBJ2-1; 7 bases are shared with TRBD2. CDR3 size: 12 residues. CDR1 and CDR2 from the germline V gene are MNHEY and SVGEGT. Trimming removed 7 bases from V and 8 bases from J; junction bases left unmatched: 5. The CDR3 coding sequence is TGTGCCAGCACTCTGGGGGGGGATGAGCAGTTCTTC. Protein: CASTLGGDEQFF.

By sample share, this clonotype is medium-sized. A library made for alpha chains picked up this beta chain off target, so its size means little. The chain recombines TRBV20-1 with TRBJ1-1, with TRBD1 matching over 8 bases. The V gene end was trimmed by 3 bases and the J gene end by 14 bases; junction bases not matched to a gene: 8. This CDR3 has 11 amino acids. Germline CDR1 and CDR2: DFQATT and SNEGSKA (reference sequence). For the CDR3, the DNA is TGCAGTGCTAGTCTGGACAGGGTCCCCTTCTTT. Its protein is CSASLDRVPFF.

Comments on this clonotype: This beta chain is a stray sequence in a library constructed for alpha chains; its clone size is not meaningful. V gene TRBV28 combines with J gene TRBJ2-2, with D perhaps matching TRBD2 (5 bases). Looked up from germline, CDR1 is MDHEN and CDR2 is SYDVKM. V dropped 3 bases and J dropped 2 bases, with 10 bases sitting between them. The CDR3 is 15 amino acids. The CDR3 region has the DNA TGTGCCAGCAGTTTTCGGCTAGCAAACACCGGGGAGCTGTTTTTT. Amino acids: CASSFRLANTGELFF. The full variable domain, in which reference TRBV28 and TRBJ2-2 provide the parts outside the CDR3, is DVKVTQSSRYLVKRTGEKVFLECVQDMDHENMFWYRQDPGLGLRLIYFSYDVKMKEKGDIPEGYSVSREKKERFSLILESASTNQTSMYLCASSFRLANTGELFFGEGSRLTVL.

This clonotype is termed medium-sized (0.01 to 0.1%). For a library built for alpha chains, this beta chain is a stray read; little rests on its size. This sequence joins TRBV2 and TRBJ1-5; D remains unclear. Trimming stripped 0 bases from V and 7 bases from J, with 7 bases between. Germline loops: CDR1 SNHLY, CDR2 FYNNEI. CDR3 size: 13 residues. CDR3 sequence (DNA): TGTGCCAGCAGTGAAGCGGGCAGGCAGCCCCAGCATTTT. It is translated as CASSEAGRQPQHF.

In this sample, this clonotype turned up many times. Being off target in a library aimed at alpha chains, this beta chain has a size of little meaning. For the CDR3, the DNA is TGTGCCTGGAGTTTAGCCGGTGAAGCTTTCTTT. As protein: CAWSLAGEAFF. The V call is TRBV30, the J call TRBJ1-1; no reliable D call. CDR1 GTSNPN and CDR2 SVGIG come from the germline V gene (reference sequence). The CDR3 covers 11 residues. V was trimmed by 2 bases and J by 7 bases, leaving 8 bases between them.

This clonotype was counted ten times or more. For a library built for alpha chains, this beta chain is a stray read; little rests on its size. This chain links TRBV29-1 with TRBJ2-3; 7 nucleotides align to TRBD2. CDR1 is SQVTM and CDR2 is ANQGSEA in the germline V gene. The CDR3 contains 14 residues. The trim removed 7 bases at V and 3 bases at J, leaving 10 bases unmatched. The CDR3 here is CSAPRGGRTDTQYF. CDR3 DNA sequence: TGCAGCGCCCCTCGCGGGGGAAGGACAGATACGCAGTATTTT.

Worth noting for this clonotype: This beta chain represents an off-target read in a library built for alpha chains; its size is of limited meaning. The chain employs TRBV24-1 and TRBJ2-1; D is possibly TRBD1 or TRBD2 (7 bases each). Trimming shortened V by 11 bases and J by 5 bases, and 27 bases separated the two germline ends. The CDR3 runs to 17 residues. The V gene's germline CDR1 is KGHDR and CDR2 SFDVKD. The CDR3: CAIGTQGGGGLNNEQFF. In nucleotides, the CDR3 is TGTGCCATCGGAACCCAGGGGGGGGGCGGTTTGAACAATGAGCAGTTCTTC.

Relative to its sample, this clonotype is large. This beta chain is a stray read from a library made for alpha chains; its abundance is not meaningful. In nucleotides, the CDR3 is TGTGCCAGCAGCTTTAACTCCAACTATGGCTACACCTTC. Protein product: CASSFNSNYGYTF. This chain connects TRBV7-3 to TRBJ1-2; the D is unclear. V shed 3 bases and J shed 2 bases, with 7 bases lying between them. The CDR3 totals 13 residues. Germline CDR1 SGHTA, CDR2 FQGTGA.

This clonotype was seen at least ten times. This beta chain represents an off-target read in a library built for alpha chains; its size is of limited meaning. This chain uses TRBV9 with TRBJ2-5, with 14 positions matching TRBD2. Germline loops: CDR1 SGDLS, CDR2 YYNGEE. The CDR3 has 17 amino acids. V gave up 4 bases and J gave up 0 bases; unmatched junction bases: 5. The CDR3 nucleotides are TGTGCCAGCAGCCTCGGACTAGCGGGAGGTCACCAAGAGACCCAGTACTTC. This codes for CASSLGLAGGHQETQYF.

This clonotype was picked up a small number of times. Since a much larger clone is just one base distant, this may be a read error. This beta chain is an unintended read in a library built for alpha chains; its size means little. The rearrangement joins TRBV5-6 to TRBJ2-7, with a weak D call TRBD1 (6 bases). In germline, CDR1 is SGHDT, CDR2 YYEEEE. The CDR3 loop spans 11 amino acids. The CDR3 DNA reads as TGTACCAGCAGCTTAGGGGGAAAGCAGTACTTC. Its translation: CTSSLGGKQYF.

Details on this clonotype: For a library built for alpha chains, this beta chain is a stray read; little rests on its size. This sequence joins TRBV11-2 and TRBJ2-3; TRBD2 is a possible D gene (6 bases). V was cut by 4 bases and J by 6 bases, with 17 bases left in between. CDR1 is SGHAT, CDR2 FQNNGV, per germline. The CDR3 length is 15 residues. Here the CDR3 DNA reads TGTGCCAGCAGCTCCCGGGTCTTGGCGGGGGATACGCAGTATTTT. Protein product: CASSSRVLAGDTQYF.

This clonotype is medium-sized in the sample. The library was prepared for alpha chains; this beta chain is a stray read, so its frequency means little. CDR3 sequence (DNA): TGTGCCAGCAGCCCCGCCCACTGGGGGGGGAGCACAGATACGCAGTATTTT. Translated, it gives CASSPAHWGGSTDTQYF. The chain combines TRBV7-2 with TRBJ2-3, with 7 nucleotides matching TRBD2. The ends lost 5 bases at V and 0 bases at J; junction bases unmatched: 11. The germline V gene has CDR1 SGHTA and CDR2 FQGNSA. The CDR3 is made up of 17 amino acids.

Note on this clonotype: Since it is a stray read in a library aimed at alpha chains, this beta chain has a size that is not meaningful. CDR3 in amino acids: CASSLADEQYF. CDR3 nucleotides: TGTGCCAGCAGCTTAGCAGACGAGCAGTACTTC. V is TRBV7-9 and J is TRBJ2-7; no clear D gene. The CDR3 is made up of 11 amino acids. V was pared by 0 bases and J by 5 bases, with 2 bases between. From germline, CDR1 is SEHNR and CDR2 FQNEAQ (reference sequence).

This clonotype ranks as medium-sized. This beta chain was picked up by a library intended for alpha chains and is off target, so its count carries little meaning. This chain joins TRBV7-2 and TRBJ1-6; D may be TRBD1 (6 bases). The CDR3 length is 15 residues. V shed 1 base and J shed 9 bases, with 13 bases lying between them. Germline V gene data show CDR1 as SGHTA and CDR2 as FQGNSA. The chain's CDR3 is CASSLVGTGSSPLHF. The DNA for the CDR3 is TGTGCCAGCAGCTTAGTAGGAACAGGGAGTTCACCCCTCCACTTT.

This clonotype was seen ten or more times. Being off target in a library aimed at alpha chains, this beta chain has a size of little meaning. This rearrangement joins TRBV7-8 to TRBJ2-3; 8 bases map to TRBD2. This CDR3 has 18 amino acids. From germline, CDR1 is SGHVS and CDR2 FQNEAQ. V trimming: 1 base; J trimming: 0 bases; junction bases outside the gene matches: 9. The chain's CDR3 is CASSLVLVASGSTDTQYF. The CDR3 DNA reads TGTGCCAGCAGCTTAGTCTTGGTGGCTAGCGGGAGCACAGATACGCAGTATTTT.

Concerning this clonotype: This beta chain turned up in a library designed for alpha chains; as an off-target read, its abundance says little. The CDR3 here is CASSFGQGAVSPLHF. The CDR3, as DNA: TGTGCCAGCAGCTTCGGACAGGGGGCGGTTTCACCCCTCCACTTT. The chain is built from TRBV7-9 and TRBJ1-6; 11 bases line up with TRBD1. V lost 3 bases to trimming and J lost 9 bases; unmatched junction nucleotides: 4. The CDR3 spans 15 residues. Per germline, CDR1 SEHNR and CDR2 FQNEAQ (reference sequence).

For this clonotype: This beta chain represents an off-target read in a library built for alpha chains; its size is of limited meaning. The chain employs TRBV7-2 and TRBJ1-1; TRBD1 matches 7 bases. CDR3 size: 14 residues. V lost 4 bases and J lost 1; bases outside the gene matches: 3. CDR1 and CDR2 (germline): SGHTA, FQGNSA. The CDR3: CASSSWTGNTEAFF. CDR3 nucleotides: TGTGCCAGCAGCTCTTGGACAGGGAACACTGAAGCTTTCTTT. The full variable domain, completed using reference TRBV7-2 and TRBJ1-1, is GAGVSQSPSNKVTEKGKDVELRCDPISGHTALYWYRQSLGQGLEFLIYFQGNSAPDKSGLPSDRFSAERTGGSVSTLTIQRTQQEDSAVYLCASSSWTGNTEAFFGQGTRLTVV.

This clonotype is classed as medium-sized. Since it is a stray read in a library aimed at alpha chains, this beta chain has a size that is not meaningful. The chain has TRBV2 and TRBJ2-1; D is unresolved. Trimming took off 2 bases at V and 3 bases at J, with 11 bases between the two ends. Germline CDR1 is SNHLY and CDR2 is FYNNEI. CDR3 length: 15 residues. Here the CDR3 reads CASSEYAFLYNEQFF. CDR3 DNA sequence: TGTGCCAGCAGTGAATACGCGTTCCTCTACAATGAGCAGTTCTTC. The full variable domain, in which reference TRBV2 and TRBJ2-1 provide the parts outside the CDR3, is EPEVTQTPSHQVTQMGQEVILRCVPISNHLYFYWYRQILGQKVEFLVSFYNNEISEKSEIFDDQFSVERPDGSNFTLKIRSTKLEDSAMYFCASSEYAFLYNEQFFGPGTRLTVL.

By frequency in the sample, this clonotype is medium-sized (0.01 to 0.1%). Little can be read into the size of this beta chain, an off-target read in a library designed for alpha chains. The chain links TRBV20-1 to TRBJ2-1, with D possibly matching TRBD2 (6 bases). The germline CDR1 and CDR2 sequences are DFQATT and SNEGSKA (reference sequence). The CDR3 extends over 11 amino acids. V gave up 3 bases and J gave up 10 bases, with 10 bases separating them. In nucleotides, the CDR3 is TGCAGTGCTAGCGGGACTCTCGAGCAGTTCTTC. This encodes CSASGTLEQFF.

Note on this clonotype: Being off target in a library aimed at alpha chains, this beta chain has a size of little meaning. This sequence joins TRBV29-1 and TRBJ2-3; a possible D gene is TRBD2 (6 bases). Germline V lookup: CDR1 SQVTM, CDR2 ANQGSEA. CDR3 length: 14 residues. V lost 7 bases to trimming and J lost 3 bases, with 17 bases between them. This CDR3 reads CSAPRGVRTDTQYF. The CDR3 DNA follows: TGCAGCGCCCCTCGCGGGGTGAGGACAGATACGCAGTATTTT.

In this sample, this clonotype turned up many times. This beta chain turned up in a library designed for alpha chains; as an off-target read, its abundance says little. The chain has TRBV7-2 and TRBJ2-7; 12 bases align to TRBD1. Trimming removed 5 bases from V and 3 bases from J; junction bases left unmatched: 5. In germline, CDR1 is SGHTA, CDR2 FQGNSA. The CDR3 runs to 15 residues. CDR3 nucleotide sequence: TGTGCCAGCAGCCAGGGACAGGGGGCGAGCTACGAGCAGTACTTC. Translated, it gives CASSQGQGASYEQYF.

This clonotype is medium-sized (0.01 to 0.1%) in the sample. Being off target in a library aimed at alpha chains, this beta chain has a size of little meaning. This chain connects TRBV18 to TRBJ2-7; 9 bases fit TRBD2. The CDR3 has 15 amino acids. Trimming cost V 3 bases and J 0 bases; bases outside gene matches: 3. Germline V gene sequence: CDR1 KGHSH, CDR2 LQKENI. The DNA of the CDR3 is TGTGCCAGCTCACCGGGCGGGAGGGTCTCCTACGAGCAGTACTTC. Translation: CASSPGGRVSYEQYF.

In its sample, this clonotype was seen many times. This beta chain came through as a stray read in a library set up for alpha chains, and its size says little. The rearrangement uses TRBV12-3 or TRBV12-4 and TRBJ2-7; D perhaps matches TRBD1 (5 bases). The ends were cut back, 4 bases at V and 3 bases at J, with 22 bases in the middle. This CDR3 is built from 17 residues. Here the CDR3 reads CASSSTERGGANYEQYF. The CDR3 DNA sequence: TGTGCCAGCAGTTCCACCGAAAGGGGTGGGGCCAACTACGAGCAGTACTTC.

Judged by abundance, this clonotype is medium-sized. Because this beta chain is a stray read in a library intended to capture alpha chains, its abundance should not be given much weight. The chain recombines TRBV20-1 with TRBJ2-7, with D possibly being TRBD1 or TRBD2 (5 bases each). The CDR3 is made up of 13 amino acids. CDR1 is DFQATT, CDR2 SNEGSKA, per germline (reference sequence). V was shortened by 6 bases and J by 2 bases, with 14 bases between the two germline ends. The CDR3 protein is CSATRDGPYEQYF. The CDR3 bases are TGCAGTGCCACCCGGGACGGCCCCTACGAGCAGTACTTC.

This clonotype is categorized as medium-sized. As an off-target read in a library built for alpha chains, this beta chain has a frequency of little significance. The chain couples TRBV5-1 to TRBJ2-3; 7 positions match TRBD1. Germline CDR1 SGHRS, CDR2 YFSETQ. The CDR3 is 15 amino acids. The V and J ends lost 3 bases and 0 bases, in that order; junction bases with no gene match: 4. CDR3: CASSYTGASTDTQYF. The CDR3 nucleotides read TGCGCCAGCAGCTACACAGGGGCTAGCACAGATACGCAGTATTTT.